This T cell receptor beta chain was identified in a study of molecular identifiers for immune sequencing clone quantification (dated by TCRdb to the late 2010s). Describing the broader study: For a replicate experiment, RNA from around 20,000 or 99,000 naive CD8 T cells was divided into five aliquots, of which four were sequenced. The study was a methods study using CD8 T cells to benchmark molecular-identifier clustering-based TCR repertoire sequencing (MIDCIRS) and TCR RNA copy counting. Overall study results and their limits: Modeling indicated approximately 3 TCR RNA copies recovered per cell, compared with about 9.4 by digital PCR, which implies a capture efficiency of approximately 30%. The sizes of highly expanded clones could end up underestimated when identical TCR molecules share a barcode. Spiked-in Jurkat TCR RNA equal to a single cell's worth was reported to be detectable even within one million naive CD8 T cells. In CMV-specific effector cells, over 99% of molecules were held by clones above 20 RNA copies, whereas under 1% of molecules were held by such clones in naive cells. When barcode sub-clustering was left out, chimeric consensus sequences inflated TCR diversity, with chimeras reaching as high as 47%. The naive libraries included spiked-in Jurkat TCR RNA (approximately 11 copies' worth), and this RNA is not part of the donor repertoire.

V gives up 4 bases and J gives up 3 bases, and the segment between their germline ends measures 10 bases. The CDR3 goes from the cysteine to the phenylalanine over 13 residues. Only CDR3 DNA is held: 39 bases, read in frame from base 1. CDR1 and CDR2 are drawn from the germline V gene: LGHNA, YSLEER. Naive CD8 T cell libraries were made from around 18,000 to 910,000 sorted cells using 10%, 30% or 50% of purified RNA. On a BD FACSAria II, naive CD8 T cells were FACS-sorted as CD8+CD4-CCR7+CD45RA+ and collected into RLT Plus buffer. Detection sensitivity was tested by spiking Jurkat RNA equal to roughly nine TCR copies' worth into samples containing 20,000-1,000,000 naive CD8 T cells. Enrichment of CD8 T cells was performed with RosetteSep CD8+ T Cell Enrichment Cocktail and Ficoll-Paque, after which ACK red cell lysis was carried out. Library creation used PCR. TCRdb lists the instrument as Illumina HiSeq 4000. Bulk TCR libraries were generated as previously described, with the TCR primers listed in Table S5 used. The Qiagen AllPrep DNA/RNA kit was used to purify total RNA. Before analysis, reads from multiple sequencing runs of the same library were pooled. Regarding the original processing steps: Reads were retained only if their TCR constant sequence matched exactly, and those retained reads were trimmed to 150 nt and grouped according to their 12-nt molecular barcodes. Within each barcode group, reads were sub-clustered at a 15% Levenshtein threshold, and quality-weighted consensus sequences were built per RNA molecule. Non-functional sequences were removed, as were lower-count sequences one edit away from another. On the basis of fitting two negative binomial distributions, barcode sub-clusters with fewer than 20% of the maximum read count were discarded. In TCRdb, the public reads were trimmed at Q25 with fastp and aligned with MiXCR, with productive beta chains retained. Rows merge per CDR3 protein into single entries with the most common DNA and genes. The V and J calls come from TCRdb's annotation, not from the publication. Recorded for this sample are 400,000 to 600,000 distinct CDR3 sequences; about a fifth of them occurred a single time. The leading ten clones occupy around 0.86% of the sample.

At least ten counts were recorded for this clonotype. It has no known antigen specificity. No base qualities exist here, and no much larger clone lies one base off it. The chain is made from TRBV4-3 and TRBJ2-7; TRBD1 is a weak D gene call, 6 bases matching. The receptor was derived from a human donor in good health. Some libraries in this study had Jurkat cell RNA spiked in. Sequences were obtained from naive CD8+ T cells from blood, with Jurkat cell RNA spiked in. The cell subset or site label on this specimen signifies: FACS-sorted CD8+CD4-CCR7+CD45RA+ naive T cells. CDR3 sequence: CASSLDRNYEQYF. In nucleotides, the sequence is TGCGCCAGCAGCCTGGACAGAAACTACGAGCAGTACTTC.